The present TCR beta chain was sequenced within a study of shared clonotypes between healthy human individuals. Study as a whole: A donor's plate count was three for CD4 naive and three for CD4 memory; CD8 naive had two and CD8 memory one.

The CDR3 runs to 13 residues. With 8 bases clipped from V and 4 bases from J, the junction kept 3 bases outside the gene matches. The germline CDR1 and CDR2 sequences are SNHLY and FYNNEI. The protocol was immunoSEQ multiplex PCR, while the TCRdb copy is restricted to in-frame clones and leaves out a portion. The data contain around 2,000,000 clones, 85% to 95% of them singletons. Naive CD8 cells lacked CD45RO, underwent positive selection for CCR7 and left out terminally differentiated effector memory CD45RA+ cells. The clonotype was recovered from a man in his late teens or twenties in good health. The sample taken for sequencing was naive CD8+ T cells sorted from blood. This chain links TRBV2 with TRBJ2-2; 8 nucleotides align to TRBD1. This CDR3 reads CASGDRTTGELFF. CDR3 nucleotide sequence: TGTGCCAGCGGGGACAGGACCACCGGGGAGCTGTTTTTT.